This T cell receptor beta chain originates from a study of response to subunit inactivated influenza vaccine. TCRdb independently ran MiXCR on the RT-PCR reads; one entry per CDR3 protein. The table shows about 540,000 distinct CDR3 sequences, with approximately 24% occurring only once. The CDR3 is 15 amino acids. Germline V gene lookup returns CDR1 LGHNA and CDR2 YNFKEQ. The V segment lost 0 bases and the J segment 3 bases; nucleotides outside the gene matches: 4. The data were also submitted as part of a second study, on T cells expressing NK-cell markers. This second report adds: With UMIs, 5'RACE template switching was used to make TCR beta cDNA. Sorted CD3+CD56-NKG2C+, CD3+CD56+NKG2C- and CD3+CD56+NKG2C+ T cells were the source of the TCR beta repertoires. What remained unclear was the HCMV specificity of expanded NKG2C+ T cell clones.

The rearrangement joins TRBV4-2 to TRBJ2-7; 8 bases are shared with TRBD1. This receptor was taken from a man aged 50-59 years who received an inactivated influenza vaccine. The sequencing used CD4+ T cells sorted from PBMCs, collected less than 13 days after vaccination. This CDR3 is CASSQDLQGGYEQYF. The CDR3 DNA follows: TGTGCCAGCAGCCAAGATCTACAGGGGGGCTACGAGCAGTACTTC.